This T cell receptor beta chain appears in the sequencing data of a study of CD8 T cells in ankylosing spondylitis listed by TCRdb under 2017. General notes on the study: T cell receptor beta repertoires were profiled in healthy donors and ankylosing spondylitis patients so that disease-linked TCR variants could be found. The full study cohort was made up of about two dozen ankylosing spondylitis patients and more than 90 healthy donors. Peripheral blood was sampled, and synovial fluid was additionally collected from ankylosing spondylitis patients.

Sequencing used an Illumina HiSeq 2500. TCR beta libraries were prepared by quantitative 5'-RACE with molecular barcodes. The original pipeline was this. A new computational method, built on a probabilistic model of VDJ rearrangement, was used to identify disease-linked TCR variants. Using fastp trimming at Q25 and MiXCR clonotype assembly, TCRdb reanalyzed the public sequencing data and kept in-frame beta chains. Rows matching on CDR3 protein sequence are summarized as one entry with the most common DNA and genes. These V and J calls derive from TCRdb rather than the authors' analysis. Within this sample are some 340,000 distinct CDR3 sequences, with roughly 15% of them counted one time only. Together, the top ten hold 1.1% of the sample. This clonotype was seen more than once but under ten times. Its cognate antigen has yet to be identified. Within one base of it there is no much larger clone, and no base qualities were kept.

What the authors observed across the whole study: Significant enrichment of the disease-linked clones was reported in matched synovial fluid samples from ankylosing spondylitis patients. Some motif variants were previously reported in synovial fluid and blood of reactive arthritis patients, suggesting common disease-initiation mechanisms. A CD8+ phenotype was shown by the disease-linked clones, which were found at relatively low frequencies in peripheral blood. A TCR beta motif of 8 or 9 highly homologous amino acid variants appeared characteristic of blood from ankylosing spondylitis patients.

The CDR3 covers 17 residues, taking in both the cysteine and the phenylalanine. Only the CDR3 DNA stays, 51 bases, in frame from base 1. CDR1 and CDR2 are drawn from the germline V gene: SQVTM, ANQGSEA. After removal of 3 bases from V and 0 bases from J, the junction retains 9 bases not matched to a gene. The rearrangement joined TRBV29-1 to TRBJ2-2; 8 central bases correspond to TRBD1. Material: blood, either unsorted or a sorted T cell fraction (not recorded which). The clonotype comes from a male donor with ankylosing spondylitis or in good health (not recorded which). The DNA reads as follows: TGCAGCGTTGATATTTCAGGGGGCATCACGAACACCGGGGAGCTGTTTTTT. Its protein reads: CSVDISGGITNTGELFF.